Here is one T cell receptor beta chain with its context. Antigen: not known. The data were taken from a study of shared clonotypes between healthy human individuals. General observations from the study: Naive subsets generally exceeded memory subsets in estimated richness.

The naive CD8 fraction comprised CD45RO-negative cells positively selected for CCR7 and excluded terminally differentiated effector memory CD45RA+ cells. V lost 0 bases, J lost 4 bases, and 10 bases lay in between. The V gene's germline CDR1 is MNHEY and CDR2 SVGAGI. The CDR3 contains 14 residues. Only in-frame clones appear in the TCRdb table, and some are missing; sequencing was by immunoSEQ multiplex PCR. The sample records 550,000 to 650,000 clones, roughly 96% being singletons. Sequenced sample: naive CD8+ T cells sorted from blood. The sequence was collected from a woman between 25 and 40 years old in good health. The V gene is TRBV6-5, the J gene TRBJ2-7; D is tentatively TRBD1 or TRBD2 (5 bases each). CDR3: CASSYSEGEYEQYF. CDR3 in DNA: TGTGCCAGCAGTTACTCGGAAGGGGAGTACGAGCAGTACTTC.